This TCR beta chain is drawn from a study of OX40 agonist ivuxolimab in advanced cancers. At the level of the study: Patients received intravenous ivuxolimab every 2 weeks at 0.01 to 10 mg/kg. Having had anti-PD-1, anti-PD-L1 or anti-CTLA-4 therapy before was allowed, and around 44% had some.

Assay used: immunoSEQ multiplex PCR; TCRdb lists only in-frame clones, some missing. The data contain about 48,000 clones, roughly 85% of them singletons. This CDR3 contains 15 residues. CDR1 is SGHTA and CDR2 is FQGNSA in the germline V gene. V trimming: 5 bases; J trimming: 5 bases; junction bases outside the gene matches: 8. Study-level results: Mean expanded clone counts were higher in CD8+ than CD4+ T cells. The authors also found low normalized T-cell clonal expansion in some nonresponders.

Turning to this clone: Its specificity is unknown.

This clonotype was sampled from an adult with an advanced solid tumor such as melanoma, head and neck, liver or kidney cancer. V is TRBV7-2 and J is TRBJ2-7, with 11 bases lining up with TRBD1. Sample: CD4+ or CD8+ T cells sorted from blood, taken in a trial of the OX40 agonist ivuxolimab. CDR3 DNA sequence: TGTGCCAGCAGCCACAACCGGGACAGGGGGAACGAGCAGTACTTC. Protein sequence: CASSHNRDRGNEQYF.